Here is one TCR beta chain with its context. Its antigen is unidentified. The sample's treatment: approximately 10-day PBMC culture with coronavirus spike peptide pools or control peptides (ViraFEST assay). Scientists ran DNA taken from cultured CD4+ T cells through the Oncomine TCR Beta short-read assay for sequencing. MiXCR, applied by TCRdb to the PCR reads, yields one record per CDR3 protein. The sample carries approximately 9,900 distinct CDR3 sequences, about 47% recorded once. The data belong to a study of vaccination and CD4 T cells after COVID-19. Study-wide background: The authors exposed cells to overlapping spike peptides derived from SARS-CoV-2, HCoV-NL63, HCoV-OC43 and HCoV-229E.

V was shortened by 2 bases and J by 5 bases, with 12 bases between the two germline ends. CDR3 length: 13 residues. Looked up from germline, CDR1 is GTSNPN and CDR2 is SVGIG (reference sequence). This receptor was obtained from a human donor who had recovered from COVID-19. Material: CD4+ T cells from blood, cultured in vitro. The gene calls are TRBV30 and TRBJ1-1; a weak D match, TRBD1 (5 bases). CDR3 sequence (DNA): TGTGCCTGGAGTACAAGGGGAGGGACTGAAGCTTTCTTT. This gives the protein CAWSTRGGTEAFF.